This T cell receptor (beta chain) was profiled in a study of T-cell memory formation after mild COVID-19 (dated by TCRdb to about 2021). At the level of the whole study: Most TCR sequence clusters were specific to one of the two donors. T-cell clones expanding and contracting after mild COVID-19 in a couple of donors were tracked by longitudinal TCRalpha and TCRbeta repertoire sequencing. The cohort comprised two young, previously healthy adult volunteers, one female and one male.

Findings and caveats that apply to the study as a whole: Some responding clones were found in pre-infection memory, which suggests that pre-existing cross-reactive memory T cells took part in the SARS-CoV-2 response. Contracting CD4+ clones were found mainly in CM and EM memory subsets, while CD8+ clones were enriched in EMRA. Balanced CD4/CD8 phenotypes were observed for clones contracting from day 15 to 85, whereas a bias towards CD4+ was observed for a second wave of clones expanding from day 15 to 37. The study included only a couple of mild cases, and larger cohorts that include severe cases with pre-infection samples were judged to be necessary. The second-wave clones that peaked on day 37 were not confirmed to be SARS-CoV-2 specific.

Deletion took 4 bases off V and 4 bases off J, with a span of 13 bases between the germline ends. The CDR3 sequence holds 14 residues, the cysteine and phenylalanine included. The sequence is cut down to CDR3 DNA, 42 bases in frame from base 1. Taken from the germline V gene, the CDR1 and CDR2 loops are SGHVS and FNYEAQ. PBMCs were isolated by Ficoll-Paque density gradient centrifugation. With respect to this clonotype: Its antigen is currently not known. The sample holds no much larger clone one base away, and base qualities are not on file.

The run used an Illumina NovaSeq 6000. Using 5'RACE with constant-segment primers, TCRalpha and TCRbeta cDNA libraries were constructed, with sample barcodes and unique molecular identifiers added in the process. Trizol reagent was used to extract RNA from every sample. The libraries were amplified in two PCR steps, and the second step added a second sample barcode and Illumina TruSeq adapters. Sequencing of libraries was performed on an Illumina NovaSeq with 2 x 150 bp paired-end reads. As for the original processing: Demultiplexing of reads and collapsing into UMI-guided consensus sequences were performed with migec v1.2.7. Using mixcr v2.1.11, UMI consensuses were aligned to TRA and TRB V and J templates and then assembled into clonotypes. A clonotype was counted as expanded or contracted only when both edgeR and NoisET called the clonotype significant, with the noise models trained on biological replicates. For edgeR calls, the cutoffs were a false discovery rate-adjusted p below 0.01 and a log2 fold-change threshold of 1. As an exploratory analysis of dynamics, max-normalized trajectories of the 1000 most abundant clonotypes were examined by PCA with hierarchical clustering. Each responding clone was given a CD4 or CD8 phenotype based on the CD4+ and CD8+ repertoires, which had been sequenced separately. TCRdb trimmed public reads at Q25 via fastp, called clones via MiXCR and kept in-frame beta chains. Rows are unified per CDR3 protein, each entry keeping the most common DNA and genes. V and J calls and clone size were set by TCRdb, not the authors. For this sample the table gives approximately 340,000 distinct CDR3 sequences, of which 15% to 20% were detected only once. The ten most abundant clones make up approximately 20% of the sample.

The material sequenced was PBMCs or a T cell subset sorted from them (not recorded which). The sequence came from a man between 18 and 35 years old who had mild COVID-19 (a few samples of this study predate the infection). The sample titles of this study are shuffled in the database, so cell type and time point are left out; the donor was told from shared clones. The chain was built from TRBV7-6 and TRBJ1-1; TRBD1 might be the D gene, on 5 matching bases. The CDR3 protein: CASSSSGGGTEAFF. The sequenced DNA: TGTGCCAGCAGCTCCTCGGGGGGTGGCACTGAAGCTTTCTTT.